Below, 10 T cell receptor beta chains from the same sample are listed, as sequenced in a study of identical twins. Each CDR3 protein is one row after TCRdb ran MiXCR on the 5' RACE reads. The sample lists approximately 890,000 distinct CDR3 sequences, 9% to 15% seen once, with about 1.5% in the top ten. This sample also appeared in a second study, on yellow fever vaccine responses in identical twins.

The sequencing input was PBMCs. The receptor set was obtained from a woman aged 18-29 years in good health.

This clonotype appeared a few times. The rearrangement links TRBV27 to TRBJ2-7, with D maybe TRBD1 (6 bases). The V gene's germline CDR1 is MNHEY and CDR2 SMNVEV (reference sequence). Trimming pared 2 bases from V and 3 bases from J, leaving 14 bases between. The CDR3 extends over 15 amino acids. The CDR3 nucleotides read TGTGCCAGCAGTTTAGGGCAGGGGAAACTCTACGAGCAGTACTTC. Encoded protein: CASSLGQGKLYEQYF.

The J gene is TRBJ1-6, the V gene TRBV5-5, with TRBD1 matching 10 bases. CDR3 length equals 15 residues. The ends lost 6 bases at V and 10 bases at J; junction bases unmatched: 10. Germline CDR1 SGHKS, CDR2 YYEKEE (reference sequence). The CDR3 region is CASNLWGTGDSPLHF. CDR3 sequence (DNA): TGTGCCAGCAACTTATGGGGGACAGGGGACTCACCCCTCCACTTT.

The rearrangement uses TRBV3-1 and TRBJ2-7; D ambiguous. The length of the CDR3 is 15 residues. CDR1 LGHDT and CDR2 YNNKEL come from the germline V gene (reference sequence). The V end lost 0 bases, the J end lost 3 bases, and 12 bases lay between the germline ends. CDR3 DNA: TGTGCCAGCAGCCAAGATTACCAGTTTTTCTACGAGCAGTACGTC. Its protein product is CASSQDYQFFYEQYV.

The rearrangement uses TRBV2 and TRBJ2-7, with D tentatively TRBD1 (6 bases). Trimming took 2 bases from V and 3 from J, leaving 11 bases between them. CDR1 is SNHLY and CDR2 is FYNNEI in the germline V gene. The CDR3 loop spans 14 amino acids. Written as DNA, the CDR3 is TGTGCCAGCAGTGAACCGGGACAACTCTACGAGCAGTACGTC. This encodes CASSEPGQLYEQYV.

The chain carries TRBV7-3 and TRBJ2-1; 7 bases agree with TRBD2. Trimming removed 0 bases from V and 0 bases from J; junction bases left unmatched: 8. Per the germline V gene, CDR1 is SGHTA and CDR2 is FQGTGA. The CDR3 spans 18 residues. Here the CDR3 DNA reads TGTGCCAGCAGCTTAACCTCTAGCGGACACGGCTCCTACAATGAGCAGTTCTTC. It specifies CASSLTSSGHGSYNEQFF.

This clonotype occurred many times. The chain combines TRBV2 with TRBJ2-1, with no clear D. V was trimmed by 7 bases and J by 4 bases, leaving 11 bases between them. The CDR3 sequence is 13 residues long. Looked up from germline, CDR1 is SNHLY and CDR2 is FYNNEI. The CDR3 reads CASTQDGYNEQFF. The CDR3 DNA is TGTGCCAGCACCCAGGACGGTTACAATGAGCAGTTCTTC.

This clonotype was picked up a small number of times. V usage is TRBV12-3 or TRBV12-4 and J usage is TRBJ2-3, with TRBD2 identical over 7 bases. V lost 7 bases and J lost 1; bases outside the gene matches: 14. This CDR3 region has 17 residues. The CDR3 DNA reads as TGTGCCAGCACCCACGACCCTACTAGCGAGCGCACAGATACGCAGTATTTT. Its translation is CASTHDPTSERTDTQYF.

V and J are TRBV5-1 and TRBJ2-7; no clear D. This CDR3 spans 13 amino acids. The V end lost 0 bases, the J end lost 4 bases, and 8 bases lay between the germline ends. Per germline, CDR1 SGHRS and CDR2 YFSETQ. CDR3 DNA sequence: TGCGCCAGCAGCTTGGATTCGGTATACGAGCAGTACTTC. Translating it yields CASSLDSVYEQYF.

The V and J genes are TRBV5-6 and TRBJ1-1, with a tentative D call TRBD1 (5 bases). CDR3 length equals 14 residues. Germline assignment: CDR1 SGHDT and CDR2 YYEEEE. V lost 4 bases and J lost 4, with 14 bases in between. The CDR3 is CASSKPRGATEAFF. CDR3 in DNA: TGTGCCAGCAGCAAGCCGAGGGGTGCCACTGAAGCTTTCTTT.

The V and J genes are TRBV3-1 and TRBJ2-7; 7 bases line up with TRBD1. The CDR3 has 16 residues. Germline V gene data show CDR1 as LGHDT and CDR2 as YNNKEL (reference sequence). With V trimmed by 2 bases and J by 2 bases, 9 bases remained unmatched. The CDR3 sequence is CASSQRDSVPPYEQYF. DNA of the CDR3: TGTGCCAGCAGCCAACGGGACAGTGTACCCCCCTACGAGCAGTACTTC.